The next 28 T cell receptor beta chains were all read from a single sample in a study of blood T cell repertoires in COVID-19. Libraries were prepared by immunoSEQ multiplex PCR; TCRdb keeps only in-frame clonotypes and omits some of them. Among under 350,000 clones, 75% to 90% were seen once, and the ten largest hold 11%. Sequenced input: peripheral blood. Source of these receptors: a woman between 65 and 79 years old with acute or convalescent COVID-19.

The chain combines TRBV6-5 with TRBJ1-2, with TRBD1 as a possible D gene (5 bases). The germline gives CDR1 MNHEY, CDR2 SVGAGI. This CDR3 spans 12 amino acids. CDR3 DNA sequence: TGTGCGAGCCAGGGCTCGCTTTATGGCTACACCTTC. As protein: CASQGSLYGYTF.

The chain employs TRBV19 and TRBJ1-1; TRBD1 agrees at 8 bases. The trim removed 7 bases at V and 8 bases at J, leaving 15 bases unmatched. The CDR3 totals 15 residues. Germline-derived CDR1 and CDR2 are LNHDA and SQIVND (reference sequence). CDR3 sequence reads: CASTNWGTGNAEAFF. The CDR3 bases are TGTGCCAGTACCAACTGGGGGACAGGTAACGCAGAAGCTTTCTTT. Filled out from reference TRBV19 and TRBJ1-1, the complete variable domain reads DGGITQSPKYLFRKEGQNVTLSCEQNLNHDAMYWYRQDPGQGLRLIYYSQIVNDFQKGDIAEGYSVSREKKESFPLTVTSAQKNPTAFYLCASTNWGTGNAEAFFGQGTRLTVV.

The chain joins TRBV6-1 to TRBJ1-3; weak D call: TRBD1 (5 bases). CDR3 length: 15 residues. V was cut by 3 bases and J by 0 bases, with 9 bases left in between. The V gene's germline CDR1 is MNHNS and CDR2 SASEGT. CDR3 protein: CASSDPTASGNTIYF. The DNA of the CDR3 is TGTGCCAGCAGTGATCCGACAGCCTCTGGAAACACCATATATTTT.

The genes are TRBV2 and TRBJ2-7; TRBD2 agrees at 7 bases. The germline V gene has CDR1 SNHLY and CDR2 FYNNEI. The V and J ends lost 8 bases and 9 bases, in that order; junction bases with no gene match: 16. The CDR3 extends over 14 amino acids. The DNA for the CDR3 is TGTGCCAGCTCCCGGGGGGTCATTCTTGTCGGGCAGTACTTC. It codes for CASSRGVILVGQYF.

The CDR3 region is CASSFQGNYGYTF. Written as DNA, the CDR3 is TGTGCCAGCAGCTTCCAGGGGAACTATGGCTACACCTTC. The chain carries TRBV9 and TRBJ1-2; weak D call: TRBD1 (6 bases). V shed 4 bases and J shed 2 bases, with 9 bases lying between them. Germline CDR1 and CDR2: SGDLS and YYNGEE. The CDR3 length is 13 residues.

The chain has TRBV9 and TRBJ2-3; TRBD2 matches 7 bases. The CDR3 has 15 residues. Looked up from germline, CDR1 is SGDLS and CDR2 is YYNGEE. Losses at the gene ends were 4 bases for V and 1 base for J; bases not matched to a gene: 6. This chain's CDR3 is CASSPGLQRTDTQYF. The CDR3 nucleotides read TGTGCCAGCAGCCCGGGACTACAACGCACAGATACGCAGTATTTT. The complete variable domain, with remaining parts taken from reference TRBV9 and TRBJ2-3, reads DSGVTQTPKHLITATGQRVTLRCSPRSGDLSVYWYQQSLDQGLQFLIQYYNGEERAKGNILERFSAQQFPDLHSELNLSSLELGDSALYFCASSPGLQRTDTQYFGPGTRLTVL.

This chain connects TRBV5-1 to TRBJ2-7; 7 bases align to TRBD1. The CDR3 is 15 residues long. Trimming cost V 4 bases and J 2 bases; bases outside gene matches: 9. CDR1 and CDR2 (germline): SGHRS, YFSETQ. The CDR3 DNA is TGCGCCAGCAGCGTAGAGGTGACAGGGCCCTACGAGCAGTACTTC. It translates to CASSVEVTGPYEQYF.

The V call is TRBV5-1, the J call TRBJ1-1, with TRBD1 as a possible D gene (5 bases). V was cut by 4 bases and J by 9 bases, with 16 bases left in between. The CDR3 contains 13 residues. Per the germline V gene, CDR1 is SGHRS and CDR2 is YFSETQ. The CDR3 coding sequence is TGCGCCAGCAGCGGGGGAGGGAACGGTAAAGCTTTCTTT. Translated: CASSGGGNGKAFF. The full variable domain, in which reference TRBV5-1 and TRBJ1-1 provide the parts outside the CDR3, is KAGVTQTPRYLIKTRGQQVTLSCSPISGHRSVSWYQQTPGQGLQFLFEYFSETQRNKGNFPGRFSGRQFSNSRSEMNVSTLELGDSALYLCASSGGGNGKAFFGQGTRLTVV.

At least ten counts were recorded for this clone. The chain employs TRBV19 and TRBJ1-2; TRBD1 aligns across 7 bases. V shed 5 bases and J 4 bases; nucleotides not matched to a gene: 10. Germline values: CDR1 LNHDA, CDR2 SQIVND (reference sequence). This CDR3 is 15 amino acids long. CDR3 in amino acids: CASSPSMTGIYGYTF. CDR3 nucleotides: TGTGCCAGTAGTCCTTCAATGACAGGGATCTATGGCTACACCTTC.

The chain employs TRBV5-4 and TRBJ2-7; no definite D call. CDR3 length equals 15 residues. Germline CDR1 and CDR2: SGHNT and YYREEE (reference sequence). The V gene lost 3 bases and the J gene lost 2 bases, with 15 bases spanning the gap. CDR3 DNA sequence: TGTGCCAGCAGCTCCTTCTATGTTGGTACCTACGAGCAGTACTTC. Translated, it gives CASSSFYVGTYEQYF.

The chain joins TRBV6-1 to TRBJ1-1, with 7 bases lining up with TRBD1. The CDR3 has 14 amino acids. Germline V gene data show CDR1 as MNHNS and CDR2 as SASEGT. V shed 0 bases and J 11 bases; nucleotides not matched to a gene: 9. CDR3 DNA sequence: TGTGCCAGCAGTGAAGCGCCGACAGGGACGGGGGCTTTCTTT. Protein: CASSEAPTGTGAFF.

V gene TRBV18 combines with J gene TRBJ2-7; D unclear. CDR1 and CDR2 (germline): KGHSH, LQKENI. This CDR3 has 14 amino acids. The V end was cut by 0 bases, the J end by 2 bases, with 8 bases between. CDR3 amino acids: CASSPPSRPYEQYF. CDR3 coding DNA: TGTGCCAGCTCACCACCTTCCAGGCCCTACGAGCAGTACTTC.

J is TRBJ2-3 and V is TRBV2; D might be TRBD2 (5 bases). Germline V gives CDR1 SNHLY, CDR2 FYNNEI. CDR3 length: 13 amino acids. V was clipped by 4 bases and J by 7 bases, with 12 bases between them. Written as DNA, the CDR3 is TGTGCCAGCAGTGGGACTGGGCAGAATACGCAGTATTTT. The encoded protein is CASSGTGQNTQYF.

The chain links TRBV5-6 to TRBJ2-1, with 8 bases matching TRBD2. Germline trimming cut 3 bases from V and 8 bases from J; bases unmatched to any gene: 13. The germline V gene has CDR1 SGHDT and CDR2 YYEEEE. The CDR3 totals 16 residues. The CDR3 spells CASSSAPGLVFYEQFF. CDR3 nucleotides: TGTGCCAGCAGCTCGGCGCCGGGACTAGTTTTCTATGAGCAGTTCTTC.

This chain connects TRBV30 to TRBJ2-2; TRBD1 is a possible D gene (5 bases). The germline gives CDR1 GTSNPN, CDR2 SVGIG (reference sequence). Trimming took off 3 bases at V and 6 bases at J, with 11 bases between the two ends. This CDR3 contains 13 residues. The CDR3 DNA is TGTGCCTGGAGCCCCCTAGGGGCCGGGGAGCTGTTTTTT. This translates into CAWSPLGAGELFF. Looking up the rest from reference TRBV30 and TRBJ2-2 gives the full variable domain: SQTIHQWPATLVQPVGSPLSLECTVEGTSNPNLYWYRQAAGRGLQLLFYSVGIGQISSEVPQNLSASRPQDRQFILSSKKLLLSDSGFYLCAWSPLGAGELFFGEGSRLTVL.

In this sample, this clone turned up a few times. The chain has TRBV2 and TRBJ1-1; D is unresolved. The V and J ends lost 5 bases and 2 bases respectively, with 9 bases between them. The CDR3 consists of 13 residues. The germline gives CDR1 SNHLY, CDR2 FYNNEI. The CDR3 DNA reads as TGTGCCAGCAGTTATGAGCTAAACACTGAAGCTTTCTTT. Translating gives CASSYELNTEAFF. The whole variable domain, remainder taken from reference TRBV2 and TRBJ1-1, is EPEVTQTPSHQVTQMGQEVILRCVPISNHLYFYWYRQILGQKVEFLVSFYNNEISEKSEIFDDQFSVERPDGSNFTLKIRSTKLEDSAMYFCASSYELNTEAFFGQGTRLTVV.

This clone was picked up one time. The chain couples TRBV3-1 (or the pseudogene TRBV3-2) to TRBJ2-2, with 11 bases fitting TRBD2. V gave up 1 base and J gave up 7 bases; unmatched junction bases: 2. This CDR3 spans 15 amino acids. CDR1 is LGHDT and CDR2 is YNNKEL in the germline V gene (reference sequence). This chain's CDR3 is CASSQVLAGGGELFF. For the CDR3, the DNA is TGTGCCAGCAGCCAAGTTCTAGCGGGGGGCGGGGAGCTGTTTTTT.

Notes on this clone: Other DNA sequences in the sample encode the same CDR3. This sequence joins TRBV2 and TRBJ1-2; the D gene is possibly TRBD1 (6 bases). V was pared by 3 bases and J by 4 bases, with 9 bases between. The CDR3 runs 13 residues. Germline CDR1 SNHLY, CDR2 FYNNEI. This chain's CDR3 is CASSDQGSYGYTF. The CDR3 coding sequence is TGTGCCAGCAGTGACCAGGGGTCCTATGGCTACACCTTC.

The CDR3 reads CASQGSATGGSPLHF. The CDR3 DNA is TGTGCCAGCCAAGGGTCAGCCACCGGGGGGTCACCCCTCCACTTT. The rearrangement joins TRBV6-5 to TRBJ1-6, with D perhaps TRBD1 (5 bases). Trimming shortened V by 8 bases and J by 10 bases, and 21 bases separated the two germline ends. Germline V gives CDR1 MNHEY, CDR2 SVGAGI. The CDR3 runs 15 residues.

V and J are TRBV5-4 and TRBJ2-3; 8 nucleotides align to TRBD1. The length of the CDR3 is 15 residues. Germline V gives CDR1 SGHNT, CDR2 YYREEE (reference sequence). V was clipped by 4 bases and J by 5 bases; unmatched bases: 9. Written as DNA, the CDR3 is TGTGCCAGCAGCGGCCCAGGGGGCCCATTAGATACGCAGTATTTT. Translated: CASSGPGGPLDTQYF.

The genes are TRBV9 and TRBJ1-1; tentatively, D is TRBD1 (5 bases). The germline CDR1 and CDR2 sequences are SGDLS and YYNGEE. CDR3 length: 14 residues. V gave up 3 bases and J gave up 5 bases, with 14 bases separating them. CDR3 sequence (DNA): TGTGCCAGCAGCGCGGGAAGGGGAGGAACTGAAGCTTTCTTT. As protein: CASSAGRGGTEAFF.

V is TRBV7-8 and J is TRBJ1-3, with D unclear. The V and J ends lost 5 bases and 5 bases respectively, with 13 bases between them. Germline V lookup: CDR1 SGHVS, CDR2 FQNEAQ. This CDR3 has 14 amino acids. The CDR3 coding sequence is TGTGCCAGCAGCCGAGACGGAGGTCGAAACACCATATATTTT. It translates to CASSRDGGRNTIYF.

In regard to this clone: Other DNA sequences from this sample encode an identical CDR3 as well. The J gene is TRBJ1-1, the V gene TRBV7-9, with D possibly TRBD1 on 5 matching bases. The V gene lost 1 base and the J gene lost 1 base, with 7 bases spanning the gap. CDR1 and CDR2 from the germline V gene are SEHNR and FQNEAQ (reference sequence). The CDR3 is 14 residues long. CDR3 sequence reads: CASSLGQSNTEAFF. The CDR3 DNA reads TGTGCCAGCAGCTTAGGACAGTCGAACACTGAAGCTTTCTTT.

V and J are TRBV3-1 (or the pseudogene TRBV3-2) and TRBJ1-5; D gene unclear. The V and J ends lost 0 bases and 2 bases respectively, with 8 bases between them. Germline V gene sequence: CDR1 LGHDT, CDR2 YNNKEL (reference sequence). This CDR3 contains 15 residues. The CDR3: CASSQDLARNQPQHF. The CDR3 DNA reads TGTGCCAGCAGCCAAGATCTAGCGCGCAATCAGCCCCAGCATTTT.

The chain has TRBV28 and TRBJ1-4, with 10 nucleotides matching TRBD1. This CDR3 is built from 14 residues. V gave up 6 bases and J gave up 9 bases; unmatched junction bases: 7. The germline gives CDR1 MDHEN, CDR2 SYDVKM. The CDR3 nucleotides read TGTGCCAGCAGCTTCGACAGGGGGCGGCAAAAACTGTTTTTT. The encoded protein is CASSFDRGRQKLFF.

V and J are TRBV7-9 and TRBJ1-4, with 7 bases that match TRBD1. Germline-derived CDR1 and CDR2 are SEHNR and FQNEAQ (reference sequence). The CDR3 runs to 14 residues. V was pared by 5 bases and J by 4 bases, with 4 bases of the junction left unmatched. This chain's CDR3 is CASSPGQFNEKLFF. The DNA for the CDR3 is TGTGCCAGCAGCCCGGGACAGTTTAATGAAAAACTGTTTTTT.

The CDR3 region has the DNA TGTGCCAGCAGCTCGGGACAGTATAATTCACCCCTCCACTTT. It yields the protein CASSSGQYNSPLHF. V is TRBV11-2 and J is TRBJ1-6, with 7 bases matching TRBD1. After removal of 4 bases from V and 4 bases from J, the junction contained 1 base not matched to a gene. The CDR3 is 14 amino acids. Germline CDR1 SGHAT, CDR2 FQNNGV.

The chain couples TRBV6-5 to TRBJ1-5; 8 bases are shared with TRBD1. CDR1 is MNHEY and CDR2 is SVGAGI in the germline V gene. This CDR3 is built from 15 residues. The V segment lost 6 bases and the J segment 2 bases; nucleotides outside the gene matches: 6. DNA of the CDR3: TGTGCCAGCAGCTTGGACAGGGCCGGCAATCAGCCCCAGCATTTT. This gives the protein CASSLDRAGNQPQHF.